This TCR beta chain was observed in a study of T cell responses to AZD1222 COVID-19 vaccine. The CDR3 is 15 amino acids. After removal of 1 base from V and 7 bases from J, the junction contained 4 bases not matched to a gene. Germline assignment: CDR1 LGHNA and CDR2 YSLEER. The protocol was immunoSEQ multiplex PCR, while the TCRdb copy is restricted to in-frame clones and leaves out a portion. The table records 75,000 to 90,000 clones, roughly 89% of them present only once. The TCR was taken from an adult in good health. The input for sequencing was peripheral blood, taken on day 0 of AZD1222 vaccination. The gene calls are TRBV4-3 and TRBJ1-6, with TRBD1 identical over 7 bases. Here the CDR3 reads CASSQGGQFNSPLHF. DNA of the CDR3: TGCGCCAGCAGCCAAGGGGGACAGTTCAATTCACCCCTCCACTTT.